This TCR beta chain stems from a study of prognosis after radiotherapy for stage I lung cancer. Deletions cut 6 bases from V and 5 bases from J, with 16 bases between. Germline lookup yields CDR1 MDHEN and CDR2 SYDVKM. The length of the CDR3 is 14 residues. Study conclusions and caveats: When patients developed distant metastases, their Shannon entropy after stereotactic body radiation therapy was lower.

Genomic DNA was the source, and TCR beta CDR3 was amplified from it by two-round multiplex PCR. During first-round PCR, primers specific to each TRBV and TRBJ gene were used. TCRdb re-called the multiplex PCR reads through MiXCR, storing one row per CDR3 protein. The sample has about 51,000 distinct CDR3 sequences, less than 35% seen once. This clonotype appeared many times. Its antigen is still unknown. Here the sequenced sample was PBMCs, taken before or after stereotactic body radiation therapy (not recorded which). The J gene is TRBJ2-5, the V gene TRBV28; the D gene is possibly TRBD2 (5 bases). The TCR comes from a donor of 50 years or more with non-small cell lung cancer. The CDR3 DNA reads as TGTGCCAGCAGACCGCCGTCCCGCGGGGAGACCCAGTACTTC. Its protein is CASRPPSRGETQYF.